A selection of T cell receptor beta chains follows, all from one sample in a study of cytomegalovirus exposure and HLA in healthy donors. TCRdb's table, derived via immunoSEQ multiplex PCR, lists solely in-frame clones and lacks some. The sample shows approximately 190,000 clones, more than 80% of them seen only once. Sequenced input: PBMCs. The receptors shown here come from a woman between 50 and 59 years old in good health and CMV-seropositive. Both conserved end residues are part of each CDR3. Fields, in order: D gene, V gene, J gene, clone size, CDR3 protein, CDR3 DNA. The D gene is left open where the match is weak. Rows may omit the clone size; those that give it use once, few, many or a size class.

>TRBD1|TRBV11-2|TRBJ2-5|NA
CASSSGQGARETQYF
TGTGCCAGCAGCTCGGGACAGGGGGCTCGGGAGACCCAGTACTTC
>NA|TRBV27|TRBJ2-1|NA
CASSPRGLYNEQFF
TGTGCCAGCAGTCCCCGGGGTCTGTACAATGAGCAGTTCTTC
>TRBD2|TRBV30|TRBJ2-7|NA
CAWIGGNSYEQYF
TGTGCCTGGATCGGGGGGAACAGCTACGAGCAGTACTTC
>NA|TRBV2|TRBJ1-5|NA
CASSVQGSGFQPQHF
TGTGCCAGCAGTGTACAGGGATCGGGTTTTCAGCCCCAGCATTTT
>TRBD1|TRBV5-1|TRBJ2-7|NA
CASSQFETGTYEQYF
TGCGCCAGCAGCCAATTTGAGACAGGGACCTACGAGCAGTACTTC
>NA|TRBV6-5|TRBJ2-1|NA
CASSYKSSYNEQFF
TGTGCCAGCAGTTACAAGAGCTCCTACAATGAGCAGTTCTTC
>NA|TRBV27|TRBJ2-7|NA
CASSPLAVSHYEQYF
TGTGCCAGCAGCCCACTGGCGGTTTCCCACTACGAGCAGTACTTC
>NA|TRBV5-1|TRBJ1-1|NA
CASSRARDSGDTEAFF
TGCGCCAGCAGCCGGGCCCGGGACTCAGGAGATACTGAAGCTTTCTTT
>NA|TRBV7-7|TRBJ2-3|NA
CASSFGTSTDTQYF
TGTGCTAGCAGCTTCGGGACTAGCACAGATACGCAGTATTTT
>TRBD2|TRBV28|TRBJ2-2|NA
CASSQSGGATGELFF
TGTGCCAGCAGCCAAAGCGGGGGGGCCACCGGGGAGCTGTTTTTT
>TRBD1|TRBV11-3|TRBJ2-5|NA
CASSPGGLGETQYF
TGTGCCAGCAGCCCAGGGGGTCTTGGAGAGACCCAGTACTTC
>TRBD2|TRBV5-8|TRBJ2-7|NA
CASSLGGGGFYEQYF
TGTGCCAGCAGCCTCGGTGGCGGGGGATTCTACGAGCAGTACTTC
>TRBD1|TRBV11-1|TRBJ2-1|NA
CASRDTGEYNEQFF
TGTGCCAGCAGAGATACAGGGGAATACAATGAGCAGTTCTTC
>NA|TRBV18|TRBJ1-1|NA
CASSQSPQGKGTEAFF
TGTGCCAGCTCACAAAGCCCGCAGGGAAAAGGAACTGAAGCTTTCTTT
>NA|TRBV7-9|TRBJ2-7|NA
CASSSSLDSYEQYF
TGTGCCAGCAGCTCTTCTTTGGACAGCTACGAGCAGTACTTC
>NA|TRBV2|TRBJ1-2|NA
CASSLRGNGYTF
TGTGCCAGCAGTCTCCGGGGTAATGGCTACACCTTC
>NA|TRBV7-2|TRBJ1-6|NA
CASSLETGYSPLHF
TGTGCCAGCAGCTTAGAGACAGGCTATTCACCCCTCCACTTT
>NA|TRBV5-1|TRBJ2-5|NA
CASRGGGEDALKQYF
TGCGCCAGCAGGGGAGGCGGGGAGGATGCTCTTAAGCAGTACTTC
>NA|TRBV6-6|TRBJ1-2|NA
CASSEQGDYGYTF
TGTGCCAGCAGCGAACAGGGCGACTATGGCTACACCTTC
>NA|TRBV6-5|TRBJ1-1|once
CASTGVGTEAFF
TGTGCCAGCACAGGGGTAGGCACTGAAGCTTTCTTT
>TRBD1|TRBV5-4|TRBJ1-1|NA
CASSGTGGLGGMQAFF
TGTGCCAGCAGCGGAACAGGGGGTTTGGGAGGGATGCAAGCTTTCTTT
>NA|TRBV2|TRBJ2-1|NA
CASSEAGLGGYEQFF
TGTGCCAGCAGTGAAGCAGGTCTGGGAGGCTATGAGCAGTTCTTC
>TRBD1|TRBV28|TRBJ2-7|NA
CASSIYRGGYEQYF
TGTGCCAGCAGTATCTACAGGGGTGGCTACGAGCAGTACTTC
>NA|TRBV20-1|TRBJ2-1|NA
CSHVPRDEQFF
TGCAGTCACGTCCCGAGGGATGAGCAGTTCTTC
>NA|TRBV6-5|TRBJ1-2|few
CASSNAGSGYGYTF
TGTGCCAGCAGCAACGCGGGGAGCGGCTATGGCTACACCTTC
>TRBD2|TRBV5-4|TRBJ2-5|NA
CASTSQRGGLQETQYF
TGTGCCAGCACATCTCAGCGGGGGGGCCTGCAAGAGACCCAGTACTTC
>TRBD2|TRBV7-9|TRBJ2-1|NA
CASSPGGSGGADNEQFF
TGTGCCAGCAGCCCGGGGGGTAGCGGGGGGGCCGATAATGAGCAGTTCTTC
>TRBD2|TRBV6-1|TRBJ2-1|NA
CASSLTSGGGNEQFF
TGTGCCAGCAGTCTCACTAGCGGGGGGGGGAATGAGCAGTTCTTC
>TRBD2|TRBV5-6|TRBJ2-7|NA
CASSLPSGVGEQYF
TGTGCCAGCAGCTTACCTAGCGGGGTGGGGGAGCAGTACTTC
>TRBD1|TRBV7-9|TRBJ1-4|NA
CASSPGGGQGQTNEKLFF
TGTGCCAGCAGCCCCGGGGGGGGACAGGGGCAGACTAATGAAAAACTGTTTTTT
>TRBD2|TRBV2|TRBJ2-1|NA
CASSSLAGLSYNEQFF
TGTGCCAGCAGTTCACTAGCGGGGCTCTCCTACAATGAGCAGTTCTTC
>NA|TRBV14|TRBJ1-3|NA
CASSALGSGNTIYF
TGTGCCAGCAGCGCACTAGGATCCGGAAACACCATATATTTT
>TRBD2|TRBV27|TRBJ2-6|NA
CASSLSTGLAGGGGANVLTF
TGTGCCAGCAGTTTATCGACAGGACTAGCGGGGGGAGGAGGGGCCAACGTCCTGACTTTC
>TRBD2|TRBV15|TRBJ2-2|NA
CATSTMGGGANTGELFF
TGTGCCACCAGCACCATGGGGGGGGGTGCGAACACCGGGGAGCTGTTTTTT